The table lists the clone carrying this TCR beta chain with many counts. Its target is unknown. TCRdb reprocessed the 5' RACE reads with MiXCR, giving one entry per CDR3 protein. The data show about 26,000 distinct CDR3 sequences, 5.3% seen once. With 5 bases clipped from V and 0 bases from J, the junction kept 4 bases outside the gene matches. The V gene's germline CDR1 is DFQATT and CDR2 SNEGSKA (reference sequence). The CDR3 totals 13 residues. This sample was taken from a study of early T cells in non-severe SARS-CoV-2 infection. Study-wide results and caveats: Lookups in VDJdb leaned toward anti-spike CD8 responses and missed private and CD4 specificities.

This clonotype was obtained from an adult who was a healthcare worker with PCR-confirmed SARS-CoV-2 infection or an uninfected control (not recorded which). Sequencing was done on a sample of whole blood. The V gene is TRBV20-1, the J gene TRBJ2-7; TRBD2 aligns across 7 bases. Here the CDR3 DNA reads TGCAGTGCTGTAGTAGCGGGCTCCTACGAGCAGTACTTC. Translated, it gives CSAVVAGSYEQYF.